These 11 T cell receptor beta chains were sequenced from one sample in a study of shared clonotypes between healthy human individuals. Clones were sequenced by immunoSEQ multiplex PCR, and TCRdb holds only the in-frame ones, with some missing. The top ten clones hold 9.5% to 15% of a sample with over 400,000 clones, about 85% of them seen once. The specimen sequenced was PBMCs. Receptor source: a woman aged 40 to 50 in good health. Some clones in this sample may be carry-over from other donors' samples.

This clone appeared many times. The gene calls are TRBV27 and TRBJ2-7; 7 positions agree with TRBD2. Trimming at V came to 4 bases and at J to 5 bases, leaving 14 bases not matched to a gene. CDR1 is MNHEY and CDR2 is SMNVEV in the germline V gene (reference sequence). The CDR3 extends over 16 amino acids. The CDR3 DNA reads as TGTGCCAGCAGTTACCCATGCGGCAGCGGGACCCACGAGCAGTACTTC. Its protein is CASSYPCGSGTHEQYF.

J is TRBJ2-5 and V is TRBV5-1; D might be TRBD1 or TRBD2, each matching 5 bases. The germline gives CDR1 SGHRS, CDR2 YFSETQ. With 5 bases removed from V and 5 bases from J, the gap between germline ends came to 16 bases. The CDR3 covers 14 residues. The CDR3 protein is CASRADAGRETQYF. The CDR3 DNA reads as TGCGCCAGCAGAGCGGACGCAGGGCGGGAGACCCAGTACTTC.

This clone was observed a single time. A far larger clone is only one base removed, so a read error is likely. The chain couples TRBV5-1 to TRBJ2-1; possibly TRBD2 for D (5 bases). CDR1 is SGHRS, CDR2 YFSETQ, per germline. Trimming pared 6 bases from V and 7 bases from J, leaving 11 bases between. CDR3 length: 12 residues. Here the CDR3 DNA reads TGCGCCAGCACGGCCACTAGGAATGAGCAGTTCTTC. Protein product: CASTATRNEQFF.

V and J are TRBV10-3 and TRBJ2-1; the D is unclear. Deletions cut 9 bases from V and 8 bases from J, with 11 bases between. Germline-derived CDR1 and CDR2 are ENHRY and SYGVKD. The CDR3 runs to 11 residues. The chain's CDR3 is CAIRRLHEQFF. The DNA for the CDR3 is TGTGCCATACGGCGTCTCCATGAGCAGTTCTTC.

The rearrangement joins TRBV28 to TRBJ2-7, with 11 bases that match TRBD2. CDR1 MDHEN and CDR2 SYDVKM come from the germline V gene. The CDR3 extends over 14 amino acids. Unmatched junction bases numbered 3, after V lost 6 bases and J lost 2 bases. The CDR3 here is CASSLAGGTYEQYF. CDR3 coding DNA: TGTGCCAGCAGCCTAGCGGGAGGAACCTACGAGCAGTACTTC.

The V gene is TRBV7-9, the J gene TRBJ1-2, with no clear D. The CDR3 length is 13 residues. CDR1 is SEHNR and CDR2 is FQNEAQ in the germline V gene (reference sequence). Trimming pared 5 bases from V and 5 bases from J, leaving 12 bases between. CDR3 nucleotide sequence: TGTGCCAGCAGCCCCCGAGAGGATTATGGCTACACCTTC. Translation gives CASSPREDYGYTF.

This chain links TRBV27 with TRBJ2-5; 7 nucleotides match TRBD1. V shed 6 bases and J 2 bases; nucleotides not matched to a gene: 3. This CDR3 comprises 13 residues. CDR1 and CDR2 (germline): MNHEY, SMNVEV (reference sequence). CDR3 protein: CASRRGQQETQYF. The CDR3 nucleotides read TGTGCCAGCAGGAGGGGACAGCAAGAGACCCAGTACTTC.

This clone appeared once. The gene calls are TRBV2 and TRBJ2-3, with 15 nucleotides matching TRBD2. CDR3 length equals 15 residues. Losses at the gene ends were 4 bases for V and 8 bases for J; bases not matched to a gene: 4. Germline CDR1 and CDR2: SNHLY and FYNNEI. The CDR3 here is CASSGPGLAGGTQYF. The DNA for the CDR3 is TGTGCCAGCAGTGGACCGGGACTAGCGGGGGGTACGCAGTATTTT.

This clone has ten or more counts. CDR3 amino acids: CASGRAGANTEAFF. The CDR3 DNA reads as TGTGCCAGCGGGCGAGCAGGGGCTAACACTGAAGCTTTCTTT. V and J are TRBV27 and TRBJ1-1; D is possibly TRBD1 (6 bases). Germline values: CDR1 MNHEY, CDR2 SMNVEV (reference sequence). The V end was cut by 8 bases, the J end by 2 bases, with 15 bases between. The CDR3 is 14 residues long.

J is TRBJ2-7 and V is TRBV19; 10 bases fit TRBD1. This CDR3 is built from 14 residues. Germline trimming cut 4 bases from V and 6 bases from J; bases unmatched to any gene: 6. In germline, CDR1 is LNHDA, CDR2 SQIVND (reference sequence). CDR3 sequence (DNA): TGTGCCAGTAGTACCCCCGGGACAGGGGTCGAGCAGTACTTC. It translates to CASSTPGTGVEQYF.

The V gene is TRBV5-5, the J gene TRBJ2-5; possibly TRBD2 for D (5 bases). The CDR3 loop spans 14 amino acids. Germline assignment: CDR1 SGHKS and CDR2 YYEKEE (reference sequence). V lost 3 bases and J 5 bases, leaving 14 bases between the germline ends. This CDR3 is CASSSIGGTETQYF. In DNA, the CDR3 is TGTGCCAGCAGCTCGATTGGAGGAACGGAGACCCAGTACTTC. Combining the CDR3 with reference TRBV5-5 and TRBJ2-5 gives the whole variable domain DAGVTQSPTHLIKTRGQQVTLRCSPISGHKSVSWYQQVLGQGPQFIFQYYEKEERGRGNFPDRFSARQFPNYSSELNVNALLLGDSALYLCASSSIGGTETQYFGPGTRLLVL.